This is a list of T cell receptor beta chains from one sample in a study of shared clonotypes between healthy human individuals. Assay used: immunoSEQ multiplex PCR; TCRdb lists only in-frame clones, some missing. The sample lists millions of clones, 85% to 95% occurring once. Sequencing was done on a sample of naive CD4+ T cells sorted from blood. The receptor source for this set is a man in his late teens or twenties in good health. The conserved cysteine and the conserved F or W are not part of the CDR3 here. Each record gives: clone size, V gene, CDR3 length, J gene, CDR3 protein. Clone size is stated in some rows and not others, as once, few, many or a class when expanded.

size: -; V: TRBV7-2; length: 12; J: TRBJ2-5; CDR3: ASSREGARETQY
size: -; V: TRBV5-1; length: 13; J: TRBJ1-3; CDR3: ASSLEGTGGNTIY
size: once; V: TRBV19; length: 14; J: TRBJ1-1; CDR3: ASSIRDRAPNTEAF
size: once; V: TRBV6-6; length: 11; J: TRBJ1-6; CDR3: ASSLVWNSPLH
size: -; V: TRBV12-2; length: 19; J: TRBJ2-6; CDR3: ASRLDLWEGGKATGANVLT
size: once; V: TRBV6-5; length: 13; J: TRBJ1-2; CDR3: ASSRGQGALSGYT
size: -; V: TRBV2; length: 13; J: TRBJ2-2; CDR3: ASSEVGGNTGELF
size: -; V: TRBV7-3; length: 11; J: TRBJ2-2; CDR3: ASSSGTAGELF
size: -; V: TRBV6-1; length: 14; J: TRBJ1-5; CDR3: ASSGLGLGVIQPQH
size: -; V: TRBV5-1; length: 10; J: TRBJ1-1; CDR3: ASSLGDSGAF
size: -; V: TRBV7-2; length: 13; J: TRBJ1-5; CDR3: ASSLLGRIDQPQH
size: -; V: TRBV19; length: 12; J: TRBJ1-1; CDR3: ASTAVGFGTEAF
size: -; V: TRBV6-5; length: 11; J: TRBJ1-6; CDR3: ACRGRSNSPLH
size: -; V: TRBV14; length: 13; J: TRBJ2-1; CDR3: ASSRRQGSYNEQF
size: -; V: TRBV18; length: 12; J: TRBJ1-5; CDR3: ASSPGQANQPQH
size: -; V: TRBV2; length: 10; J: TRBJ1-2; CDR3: ASSRDSYGYT
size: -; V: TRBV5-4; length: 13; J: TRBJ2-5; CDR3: ASSPSGGREETQY